The 15 T cell receptor beta chains in this list originate from one sample, sequenced in a study of T cell responses to AZD1222 COVID-19 vaccine. Profiling relied on immunoSEQ multiplex PCR, and the TCRdb table lists in-frame clones only, not all of them. This repertoire shows about 180,000 clones, over 85% found once; its top ten account for roughly 1%. Sequenced here: peripheral blood, sampled 28 days after the second dose of the MenACWY control vaccine. All receptors come from an adult who received the MenACWY meningococcal vaccine as a control.

V and J are TRBV7-9 and TRBJ1-2, with TRBD1 matching over 8 bases. From germline, CDR1 is SEHNR and CDR2 FQNEAQ (reference sequence). This CDR3 is 14 amino acids long. Trimming at V came to 5 bases and at J to 0 bases, leaving 2 bases not matched to a gene. CDR3 residues: CASSQTGANYGYTF. CDR3 DNA sequence: TGTGCCAGCAGCCAGACAGGGGCTAACTATGGCTACACCTTC.

V gene TRBV30 combines with J gene TRBJ2-5; D unresolved. The CDR3 totals 15 residues. V lost 0 bases, J lost 5 bases, and 16 bases lay in between. The germline CDR1 and CDR2 sequences are GTSNPN and SVGIG (reference sequence). The CDR3 region is CAWSVFGYPGETQYF. DNA of the CDR3: TGTGCCTGGAGTGTGTTCGGATATCCTGGGGAGACCCAGTACTTC.

This sequence joins TRBV5-4 and TRBJ2-7, with TRBD1 identical over 10 bases. Germline assignment: CDR1 SGHNT and CDR2 YYREEE (reference sequence). V gave up 3 bases and J gave up 5 bases; unmatched junction bases: 8. CDR3 length: 15 residues. The CDR3, as DNA: TGTGCCAGCAGCTGGAGCAGGACAGGGGGAGACGAGCAGTACTTC. Amino acids: CASSWSRTGGDEQYF.

This clone was picked up one time. A read error may account for a junction end that differs from germline. V is TRBV5-1 and J is TRBJ2-1; the match to TRBD2 covers 15 bases. This CDR3 is built from 15 residues. Germline assignment: CDR1 SGHRS and CDR2 YFSETQ. The CDR3 DNA reads TGCGCCAGCAGCTTGTCGGGACTAGCGGGGGGCCACCTCCTCTTC. Its translation: CASSLSGLAGGHLLF.

This clone has more than one count but fewer than ten. The V and J genes are TRBV30 and TRBJ1-2; D is uncertain. CDR1 and CDR2 from the germline V gene are GTSNPN and SVGIG (reference sequence). This CDR3 has 12 residues. V lost 4 bases, J lost 5 bases, and 11 bases lay in between. The chain's CDR3 is CAWKEGQYGYTF. The CDR3 DNA is TGTGCCTGGAAAGAGGGTCAATATGGCTACACCTTC.

This chain uses TRBV4-1 with TRBJ2-3; D might be TRBD1 (6 bases). This CDR3 comprises 15 residues. The germline CDR1 and CDR2 sequences are MGHRA and YSYEKL. Trimming removed 1 base at V and 4 bases at J, with 12 bases between. DNA of the CDR3: TGCGCCAGCAGCCAAGGGCAGGGGTTAGCAGATACGCAGTATTTT. The encoded protein is CASSQGQGLADTQYF.

The chain is built from TRBV18 and TRBJ1-3; D remains unclear. The germline CDR1 and CDR2 sequences are KGHSH and LQKENI. V was clipped by 6 bases and J by 3 bases, with 18 bases between them. This CDR3 region has 16 residues. This chain's CDR3 is CASSSKDSTLGNTIYF. The DNA of the CDR3 is TGTGCCAGCTCTTCCAAGGATAGCACACTTGGAAACACCATATATTTT. Full variable domain (missing parts from reference TRBV18 and TRBJ1-3): NAGVMQNPRHLVRRRGQEARLRCSPMKGHSHVYWYRQLPEEGLKFMVYLQKENIIDESGMPKERFSAEFPKEGPSILRIQQVVRGDSAAYFCASSSKDSTLGNTIYFGEGSWLTVV.

The genes are TRBV6-5 and TRBJ1-3; TRBD1 matches 7 bases. Germline V gene sequence: CDR1 MNHEY, CDR2 SVGAGI. CDR3 length: 15 amino acids. Trimming took 4 bases from V and 7 from J; bases not matched to a gene: 10. CDR3 sequence: CASSSDPTGSNTIYF. The CDR3 nucleotides read TGTGCCAGCAGTTCCGATCCGACAGGGTCGAACACCATATATTTT.

This chain links TRBV6-1 with TRBJ1-3; the D gene is possibly TRBD1 (5 bases). V lost 4 bases and J 2 bases, leaving 15 bases between the germline ends. This CDR3 has 16 residues. Germline V gene lookup returns CDR1 MNHNS and CDR2 SASEGT. CDR3 in amino acids: CASSGNPTVTGNTIYF. CDR3 bases: TGTGCCAGCAGTGGAAATCCGACAGTCACTGGAAACACCATATATTTT.

V gene TRBV4-3 combines with J gene TRBJ2-1; 9 bases fit TRBD2. This CDR3 is 16 amino acids long. CDR1 is LGHNA and CDR2 is YSLEER in the germline V gene. V lost 0 bases and J lost 2; bases outside the gene matches: 2. In DNA, the CDR3 is TGCGCCAGCAGCCAAGATACTAGCGGGCCCTACAATGAGCAGTTCTTC. Translated, it gives CASSQDTSGPYNEQFF.

The gene calls are TRBV5-1 and TRBJ1-3; maybe TRBD1 (6 bases). Germline CDR1 and CDR2: SGHRS and YFSETQ. V was trimmed by 2 bases and J by 4 bases, leaving 19 bases between them. This CDR3 spans 17 amino acids. The CDR3 nucleotides are TGCGCCAGCAGCTTTGGAGGAGGAGGGGGTTACGGAAACACCATATATTTT. Translating gives CASSFGGGGGYGNTIYF.

V gene TRBV13 combines with J gene TRBJ1-1; D unresolved. Germline V CDR1 and CDR2: PRHDT, FYEKMQ (reference sequence). V lost 3 bases and J 2 bases, leaving 10 bases between the germline ends. There are 14 residues in the CDR3. Here the CDR3 reads CASSFPYGNTEAFF. The CDR3 DNA is TGTGCCAGCAGCTTCCCTTATGGAAACACTGAAGCTTTCTTT.

This chain uses TRBV6-6 with TRBJ1-1; D remains unclear. Per germline, CDR1 MNHNY and CDR2 SVGAGI (reference sequence). The CDR3 has 14 residues. Trimming took off 0 bases at V and 7 bases at J, with 12 bases between the two ends. In DNA, the CDR3 is TGTGCCAGCAGTTACTCGATCTGGACGAATGAAGCTTTCTTT. It is translated as CASSYSIWTNEAFF.

The chain recombines TRBV6-5 with TRBJ2-1; 9 nucleotides align to TRBD1. Looked up from germline, CDR1 is MNHEY and CDR2 is SVGAGI. The CDR3 is 15 amino acids. V shed 5 bases, J shed 6 bases, and the junction held 8 bases outside the gene matches. CDR3 in amino acids: CASSIGQGPINEQFF. CDR3 sequence (DNA): TGTGCCAGCAGTATAGGACAGGGGCCGATCAATGAGCAGTTCTTC.

V usage is TRBV5-4 and J usage is TRBJ2-5; 12 bases fit TRBD1. Germline V CDR1 and CDR2: SGHNT, YYREEE (reference sequence). J lost 5 bases, V lost 4 bases, and 9 bases had no gene match. CDR3 length: 16 residues. In nucleotides, the CDR3 is TGTGCCAGCAGCACCGCCGGGACAGGGGGCTGGGAGACCCAGTACTTC. The encoded protein is CASSTAGTGGWETQYF.